This T cell receptor beta chain was documented in a study of cytomegalovirus exposure and HLA in healthy donors. Study results and caveats: Most TCR sequences were seen very rarely across donors, but some public TCRs occurred in many. In a later analysis, donors in an Asian-associated ancestry cluster reportedly had fewer N-insertions in productive TCRs than the cohort mean. Most of the TCR beta V segments (in an earlier analysis) were productive either about 87% or about 30% of the time.

The germline CDR1 and CDR2 sequences are SNHLY and FYNNEI. Trimming removed 7 bases from V and 7 bases from J; junction bases left unmatched: 5. The CDR3 totals 13 residues. Concerning this clone: No antigen is known for it.

PCR was performed using 60 Vbeta and 13 Jbeta primers. Data came from immunoSEQ multiplex PCR; TCRdb stores just in-frame clones and leaves some out. There are some 190,000 clones in the sample; around 88% occur only once, and roughly 0.32% lies in the top ten. V is TRBV2 and J is TRBJ2-1, with 9 bases that match TRBD2. The material sequenced was PBMCs. This TCR was recovered from a woman between 25 and 40 years old in good health and CMV-seronegative. The CDR3 DNA is TGTGCCAGCATGCGGGAGGGCAGGAATGAGCAGTTCTTC. The encoded protein is CASMREGRNEQFF.